The next 12 T cell receptor beta chains were all read from a single sample in a study of CD8 T cells in Susac syndrome. When the RNA was reverse transcribed, random hexamers were used with an input of roughly 0.5 to 1 ug. TCRdb processed the immunoSEQ multiplex PCR reads anew with MiXCR; each CDR3 protein has one entry. The table has about 400,000 distinct CDR3 sequences, about 85% seen once. The sample was CD8+ T cells from PBMCs. These receptors originate from a human donor with multiple sclerosis.

In DNA form, the CDR3 reads TGTGCCAGCAGCTTAGTGGGGCTAGCGGGGCAGACCGGGGAGCTGTTTTTT. It encodes CASSLVGLAGQTGELFF. The chain carries TRBV7-8 and TRBJ2-2, with TRBD2 matching 9 bases. The V gene's germline CDR1 is SGHVS and CDR2 FQNEAQ. J lost 5 bases, V lost 1 base, and 8 bases had no gene match. The CDR3 is made up of 17 amino acids.

The chain is built from TRBV27 and TRBJ1-1, with TRBD1 as a possible D gene (6 bases). Germline values: CDR1 MNHEY, CDR2 SMNVEV (reference sequence). The CDR3 is made up of 15 amino acids. Trimming shortened V by 6 bases and J by 0 bases, and 14 bases separated the two germline ends. The CDR3 loop is CASRASDRLNTEAFF. In DNA, the CDR3 is TGTGCCAGCAGGGCCTCGGACAGATTGAACACTGAAGCTTTCTTT.

The rearrangement joins TRBV4-1 to TRBJ2-5; 7 positions agree with TRBD2. Trimming took 2 bases from V and 9 from J; bases not matched to a gene: 9. Germline V gives CDR1 MGHRA, CDR2 YSYEKL. The CDR3 sequence is 14 residues long. This CDR3 reads CASSQPGPREAQYF. The CDR3 DNA follows: TGCGCCAGCAGCCAACCGGGACCCCGGGAGGCCCAGTACTTC.

The gene calls are TRBV7-6 and TRBJ1-4, with a weak D call TRBD1 (5 bases). Germline values: CDR1 SGHVS, CDR2 FNYEAQ. V lost 1 base to trimming and J lost 0 bases, with 9 bases between them. This CDR3 is built from 16 residues. The CDR3 DNA reads as TGTGCCAGCAGCTTAGATGGGGGGACAACTAATGAAAAACTGTTTTTT. This encodes CASSLDGGTTNEKLFF.

J is TRBJ2-7 and V is TRBV30; 7 nucleotides align to TRBD2. The CDR3 is 12 amino acids. Trimming at V came to 4 bases and at J to 5 bases, leaving 5 bases not matched to a gene. CDR1 is GTSNPN, CDR2 SVGIG, per germline (reference sequence). The CDR3 DNA is TGTGCCTGGATGGGGGACTACGACGAGCAGTACTTC. Translating it yields CAWMGDYDEQYF.

J is TRBJ1-5 and V is TRBV27, with D maybe TRBD1 (6 bases). V was trimmed by 2 bases and J by 5 bases, leaving 7 bases between them. The germline V gene encodes CDR1 MNHEY and CDR2 SMNVEV (reference sequence). The CDR3 has 13 residues. The CDR3 loop reads CASSLNRDQPQHF. DNA of the CDR3: TGTGCCAGCAGTTTAAACAGGGATCAGCCCCAGCATTTT.

This chain uses TRBV11-2 with TRBJ2-7, with no clear D. The germline V and J ends were trimmed by 5 bases and 3 bases, with 14 bases remaining between them. The CDR3 covers 14 residues. From germline, CDR1 is SGHAT and CDR2 FQNNGV. CDR3 region: CASSLPSDGYEQYF. In nucleotides, the CDR3 is TGTGCCAGCAGCCTACCCTCGGACGGCTACGAGCAGTACTTC.

V is TRBV7-4 and J is TRBJ1-1; D is unresolved. The V end was cut by 2 bases, the J end by 5 bases, with 12 bases between. This CDR3 region has 14 residues. Germline V gives CDR1 SGHVT, CDR2 SQSDAQ. CDR3 amino acids: CASSLLSERTEAFF. For the CDR3, the DNA is TGTGCCAGCAGCTTATTATCTGAGAGGACTGAAGCTTTCTTT.

CDR3 loop: CASSQGLGSSYEQYF. The CDR3, as DNA: TGCGCCAGCAGCCAAGGTCTGGGTTCCTCCTACGAGCAGTACTTC. This sequence joins TRBV4-1 and TRBJ2-7; no clear D gene. Trimming removed 1 base at V and 0 bases at J, with 10 bases between. The V gene's germline CDR1 is MGHRA and CDR2 YSYEKL. There are 15 residues in the CDR3.

V is TRBV27 and J is TRBJ1-1; D ambiguous. The CDR3 sequence is 14 residues long. Trimming shortened V by 7 bases and J by 4 bases, and 16 bases separated the two germline ends. CDR1 and CDR2 (germline): MNHEY, SMNVEV (reference sequence). This CDR3 is CASNTLPGPTEAFF. The CDR3, as DNA: TGTGCCAGCAATACCCTGCCAGGCCCCACTGAAGCTTTCTTT.

The gene calls are TRBV25-1 and TRBJ1-2; TRBD1 might be the D (5 bases). CDR1 MGHDK and CDR2 SYGVNS come from the germline V gene. Trimming took 3 bases from V and 6 from J, leaving 17 bases between them. CDR3 length equals 15 residues. CDR3 in DNA: TGTGCCAGCAGTGATGTGGGAGGGGAAGGGAATGGCTACACCTTC. Translation gives CASSDVGGEGNGYTF.

The chain recombines TRBV4-1 with TRBJ2-3; 8 bases agree with TRBD1. The CDR3 is 16 amino acids. Germline V lookup: CDR1 MGHRA, CDR2 YSYEKL. After removal of 8 bases from V and 0 bases from J, the junction contained 10 bases not matched to a gene. The CDR3 protein is CASQAGQGPSTDTQYF. The CDR3 DNA follows: TGCGCCAGCCAAGCTGGACAGGGACCTAGCACAGATACGCAGTATTTT.